The 4 T cell receptor beta chains listed next were all sequenced from one sample in a study of cytomegalovirus exposure and HLA in healthy donors. TCRdb's copy holds only in-frame clones and misses some; the assay was immunoSEQ multiplex PCR. Found here are over 150,000 clones, approximately 96% of them singletons; the top ten hold about 0.89%. Sequenced: PBMCs. The receptor source for this set is a woman under 30 in good health and CMV-seronegative.

V gene TRBV7-9 combines with J gene TRBJ1-4; 10 bases are shared with TRBD1. The CDR3 runs to 14 residues. V trimming: 5 bases; J trimming: 4 bases; junction bases outside the gene matches: 1. Looked up from germline, CDR1 is SEHNR and CDR2 is FQNEAQ (reference sequence). For the CDR3, the DNA is TGTGCCAGCAGCCGGGACAGGGGTAATGAAAAACTGTTTTTT. Protein product: CASSRDRGNEKLFF.

The V gene is TRBV6-1, the J gene TRBJ2-7; D may be TRBD2 (5 bases). Deletions cut 0 bases from V and 2 bases from J, with 11 bases between. This CDR3 has 15 residues. In germline, CDR1 is MNHNS, CDR2 SASEGT. The CDR3 DNA reads as TGTGCCAGCAGTGAAGCGCTAGGCGGGCCCTACGAGCAGTACTTC. It yields the protein CASSEALGGPYEQYF.

The chain combines TRBV6-1 with TRBJ1-4; tentative D call: TRBD1 (6 bases). Trimming took 2 bases from V and 0 from J, leaving 13 bases between them. This CDR3 comprises 17 residues. CDR1 and CDR2 from the germline V gene are MNHNS and SASEGT. CDR3 amino acids: CASSEKPQGATNEKLFF. CDR3 in DNA: TGTGCCAGCAGTGAAAAGCCACAGGGAGCAACTAATGAAAAACTGTTTTTT.

The chain employs TRBV10-3 and TRBJ2-7, with D perhaps TRBD1 (6 bases). V shed 0 bases and J shed 1 base, with 10 bases lying between them. The germline V gene has CDR1 ENHRY and CDR2 SYGVKD. This CDR3 has 15 residues. DNA for the CDR3: TGTGCCATCAGTGAGTCGGTGACAGGATCCTACGAGCAGTACTTC. Translation gives CAISESVTGSYEQYF.